These T cell receptor beta chains were read from a single sample in a study of shared clonotypes between healthy human individuals. Only in-frame clones appear in the TCRdb table, and some are missing; sequencing was by immunoSEQ multiplex PCR. The table includes some 680,000 clones, more than 70% detected once. The sample consisted of memory CD4+ T cells sorted from blood. The receptors originated from a woman between 25 and 40 years old in good health. Both conserved end residues are part of each CDR3. Each record gives: V gene, J gene, CDR3 protein.

v_call: TRBV27
j_call: TRBJ2-5
cdr3_aa: CASSFYGLTKGTQYF

v_call: TRBV28
j_call: TRBJ2-3
cdr3_aa: CASSSWTGPSSTDTQYF

v_call: TRBV6-1
j_call: TRBJ1-2
cdr3_aa: CASRTQGANGYTF

v_call: TRBV30
j_call: TRBJ1-4
cdr3_aa: CASPLRGTTNEKLFF

v_call: TRBV10-1
j_call: TRBJ2-3
cdr3_aa: CASSESGDRRHF

v_call: TRBV5-1
j_call: TRBJ2-7
cdr3_aa: CASSLEDYTYEQYF

v_call: TRBV28
j_call: TRBJ1-2
cdr3_aa: CASSPPKGVGTVRGPGYTF

v_call: TRBV9
j_call: TRBJ2-1
cdr3_aa: CASSVGQGAGYEQFF

v_call: TRBV30
j_call: TRBJ1-1
cdr3_aa: CASSPPAFALGVAEAFF

v_call: TRBV25-1
j_call: TRBJ1-2
cdr3_aa: CASSESGPRGGYTF

v_call: TRBV7-8
j_call: TRBJ2-7
cdr3_aa: CASSAHSGTLYEQYF

v_call: TRBV27
j_call: TRBJ2-7
cdr3_aa: CASSRTSPYEQYF

v_call: TRBV7-9
j_call: TRBJ2-4
cdr3_aa: CASSLRGSDIQYF

v_call: TRBV5-1
j_call: TRBJ2-1
cdr3_aa: CASSLGDGYNEQFF

v_call: TRBV7-2
j_call: TRBJ2-3
cdr3_aa: CASSLGGGSGDTQYF

v_call: TRBV5-1
j_call: TRBJ1-4
cdr3_aa: CASSLDPGFNEKLFF

v_call: TRBV28
j_call: TRBJ2-1
cdr3_aa: CASSLGGREGYNEQFF

v_call: TRBV2
j_call: TRBJ1-2
cdr3_aa: CATRYSDYGYTF

v_call: TRBV13
j_call: TRBJ2-7
cdr3_aa: CASSLGLERAEQYF

v_call: TRBV10-3
j_call: TRBJ2-2
cdr3_aa: CAIRTSGMNTGELFF

v_call: TRBV2
j_call: TRBJ1-4
cdr3_aa: CASRINEKLFF

v_call: TRBV30
j_call: TRBJ2-3
cdr3_aa: CAWRLKREPDTQYF

v_call: TRBV28
j_call: TRBJ2-5
cdr3_aa: CASSSGLPRKTQYF

v_call: TRBV19
j_call: TRBJ2-2
cdr3_aa: CASSRSGATNTGELFF

v_call: TRBV5-5
j_call: TRBJ1-1
cdr3_aa: CASSRGQGTEAFF

v_call: TRBV28
j_call: TRBJ2-7
cdr3_aa: CASSSLDAYEQYF

v_call: TRBV19
j_call: TRBJ2-1
cdr3_aa: CASSPIGHSYNEQFF

v_call: TRBV5-1
j_call: TRBJ2-2
cdr3_aa: CASSYLSGNTGELFF

v_call: TRBV5-8
j_call: TRBJ2-7
cdr3_aa: CASSLEQYF

v_call: TRBV4-1
j_call: TRBJ2-6
cdr3_aa: CASSQGHSGANVLTF

v_call: TRBV25-1
j_call: TRBJ2-2
cdr3_aa: CASTLAGANTGELFF

v_call: TRBV6-5
j_call: TRBJ2-3
cdr3_aa: CASSYSGGTADTQYF

v_call: TRBV4-1
j_call: TRBJ2-3
cdr3_aa: CASSRGQGLGADTQYF

v_call: TRBV19
j_call: TRBJ2-7
cdr3_aa: CASSHPGDPLSYEQYF

v_call: TRBV6-5
j_call: TRBJ1-5
cdr3_aa: CASSGPGQGNQPQHF

v_call: TRBV6-6
j_call: TRBJ2-7
cdr3_aa: CASSSSPTLNYEQYF

v_call: TRBV7-9
j_call: TRBJ2-1
cdr3_aa: CASSLQHNEQFF

v_call: TRBV19
j_call: TRBJ2-7
cdr3_aa: CASSSPPAEGQYF

v_call: TRBV7-8
j_call: TRBJ2-7
cdr3_aa: CASSLAGQSYEQYF

v_call: TRBV12-5
j_call: TRBJ1-1
cdr3_aa: CAVTRTGGTEAFF

v_call: TRBV7-8
j_call: TRBJ1-5
cdr3_aa: CASSTGRGAYSNQPQHF

v_call: TRBV28
j_call: TRBJ2-1
cdr3_aa: CASSQGYNEQFF